This T cell receptor beta chain was captured in a study of cytomegalovirus exposure and HLA in healthy donors. Study at large: Assignment to the Caucasian-associated ancestry cluster applied to around 82% of the roughly 400 genotyped donors.

Trimming shortened V by 4 bases and J by 3 bases, and 20 bases separated the two germline ends. The germline V gene encodes CDR1 MGHDK and CDR2 SYGVNS. The CDR3 totals 17 residues. Healthy bone marrow donors made up the cohort. Notes on the study in general: Over 150 TCR beta chains were listed as cytomegalovirus-associated.

Comment on this clone: Its antigen is unidentified.

The PCR was carried out with 60 Vbeta primers and 13 Jbeta primers. Profiling relied on immunoSEQ multiplex PCR, and the TCRdb table lists in-frame clones only, not all of them. The top ten hold about an eighth of the sample, which has about 150,000 clones, over 65% seen once. This clonotype was obtained from a man between 40 and 49 years old in good health and CMV-seropositive. Sequencing used PBMCs. The chain couples TRBV25-1 to TRBJ2-3, with D tentatively TRBD1 (6 bases). The CDR3 sequence: CASSGEQGPLPTDTQYF. The CDR3 region has the DNA TGTGCCAGCAGTGGTGAACAGGGCCCCCTTCCAACAGATACGCAGTATTTT.